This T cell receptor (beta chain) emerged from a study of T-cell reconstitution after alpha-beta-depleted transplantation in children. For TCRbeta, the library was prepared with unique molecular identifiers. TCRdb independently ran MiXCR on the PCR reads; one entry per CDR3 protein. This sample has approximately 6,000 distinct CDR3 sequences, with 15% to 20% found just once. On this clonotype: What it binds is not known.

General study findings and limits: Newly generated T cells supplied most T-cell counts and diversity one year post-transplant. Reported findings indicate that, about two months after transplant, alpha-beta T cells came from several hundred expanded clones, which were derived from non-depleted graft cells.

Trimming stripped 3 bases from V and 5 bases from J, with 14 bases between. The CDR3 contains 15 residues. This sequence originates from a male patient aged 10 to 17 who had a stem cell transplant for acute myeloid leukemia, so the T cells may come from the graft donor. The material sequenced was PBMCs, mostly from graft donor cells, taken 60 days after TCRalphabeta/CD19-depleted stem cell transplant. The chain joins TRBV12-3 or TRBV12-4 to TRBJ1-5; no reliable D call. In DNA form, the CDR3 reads TGTGCCAGCAGTTTTTCGTGGGGAGCAGATCAGCCCCAGCATTTT. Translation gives CASSFSWGADQPQHF.